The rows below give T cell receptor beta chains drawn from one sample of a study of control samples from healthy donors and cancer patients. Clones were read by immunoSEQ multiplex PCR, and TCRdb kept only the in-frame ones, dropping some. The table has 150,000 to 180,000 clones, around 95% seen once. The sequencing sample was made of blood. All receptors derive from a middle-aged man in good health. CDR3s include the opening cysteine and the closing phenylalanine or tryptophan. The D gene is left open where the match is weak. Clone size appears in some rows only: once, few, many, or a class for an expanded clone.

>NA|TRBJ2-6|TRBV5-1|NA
CASTRGRESSGANVLTF
TGCGCCAGCACCCGTGGACGGGAAAGCTCTGGGGCCAACGTCCTGACTTTC
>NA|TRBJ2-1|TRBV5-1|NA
CASSQSQSSYNEQFF
TGCGCCAGCAGCCAATCCCAAAGCTCCTACAATGAGCAGTTCTTC
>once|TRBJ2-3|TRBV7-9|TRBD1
CASSWRTGGTDTQYF
TGTGCCAGCAGCTGGAGGACAGGAGGCACAGATACGCAGTATTTT
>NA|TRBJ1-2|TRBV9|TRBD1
CASSSDRGQRCYTF
TGTGCCAGCAGCTCCGACAGGGGGCAAAGATGCTACACCTTC
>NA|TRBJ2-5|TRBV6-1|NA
CASSEVEGGGRGTQYF
TGTGCCAGCAGTGAAGTAGAGGGAGGCGGCAGGGGGACCCAGTACTTC
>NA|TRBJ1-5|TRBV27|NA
CASSSGDIVRQHF
TGTGCCAGCAGTTCCGGGGACATTGTTAGGCAGCATTTT
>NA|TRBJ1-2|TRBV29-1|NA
CSGGDGYTF
TGCAGCGGGGGCGATGGCTACACCTTC
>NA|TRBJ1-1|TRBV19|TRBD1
CASSLGQGALGQAFF
TGTGCCAGTAGTTTAGGACAGGGGGCATTAGGACAAGCTTTCTTT
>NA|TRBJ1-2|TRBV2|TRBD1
CARARTGGVYGYTF
TGTGCCAGGGCACGGACAGGGGGTGTCTATGGCTACACCTTC
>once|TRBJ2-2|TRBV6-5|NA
CASSFGVYGELFF
TGTGCCAGCAGTTTCGGGGTGTACGGGGAGCTGTTTTTT
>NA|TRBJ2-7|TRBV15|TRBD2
CATSRVGGYEQYF
TGTGCCACCAGCAGGGTCGGGGGGTACGAGCAGTACTTC
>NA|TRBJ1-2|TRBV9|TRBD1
CASSVGGTAALGYTF
TGTGCCAGCAGCGTAGGAGGGACAGCCGCCCTCGGCTACACCTTC
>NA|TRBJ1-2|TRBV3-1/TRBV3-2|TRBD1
CASSLGQIYGYTF
TGTGCCAGCAGCCTGGGACAGATATATGGCTACACCTTC
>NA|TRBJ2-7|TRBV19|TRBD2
CASSSQLAGDFYEQYF
TGTGCCAGTAGTTCGCAGCTAGCGGGGGACTTCTACGAGCAGTACTTC
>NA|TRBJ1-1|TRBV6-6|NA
CASSRDGRDTEAFF
TGTGCCAGCAGTCGCGATGGGAGGGACACTGAAGCTTTCTTT
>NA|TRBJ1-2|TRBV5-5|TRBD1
CASSRRTGSGGGDGYTF
TGTGCCAGCAGCCGCCGGACAGGCTCAGGGGGAGGGGATGGCTACACCTTC
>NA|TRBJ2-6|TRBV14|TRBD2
CASRLTGTSVSEANVLTF
TGTGCCAGCAGGCTCACCGGGACTAGCGTATCCGAGGCCAACGTCCTGACTTTC
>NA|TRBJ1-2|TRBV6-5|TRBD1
CASRGQGRHYGYTF
TGTGCCAGCAGGGGACAGGGGAGACACTATGGCTACACCTTC
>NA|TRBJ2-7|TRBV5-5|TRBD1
CASSSGTVNDEQYF
TGTGCCAGCAGCTCGGGGACAGTCAATGACGAGCAGTACTTC
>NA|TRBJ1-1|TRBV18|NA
CASSPGGNTEAFF
TGTGCCAGCTCACCGGGGGGGAACACTGAAGCTTTCTTT
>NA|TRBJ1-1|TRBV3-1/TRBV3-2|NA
CASSRGGDEAFF
TGTGCCAGCAGCCGGGGGGGGGATGAAGCTTTCTTT
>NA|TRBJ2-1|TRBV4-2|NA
CASSQESGEQFF
TGTGCCAGCAGCCAAGAGAGTGGGGAGCAGTTCTTC
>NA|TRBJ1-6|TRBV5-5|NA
CASSLGLGSSYNSPLHF
TGTGCCAGCAGCTTGGGTTTGGGTTCCTCCTATAATTCACCCCTCCACTTT
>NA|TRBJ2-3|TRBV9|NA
CASSGAGKGSDTQYF
TGTGCCAGCAGCGGCGCGGGGAAGGGGTCAGATACGCAGTATTTT
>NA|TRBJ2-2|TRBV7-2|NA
CASSLGATGELFF
TGTGCCAGCAGCTTAGGGGCCACCGGGGAGCTGTTTTTT
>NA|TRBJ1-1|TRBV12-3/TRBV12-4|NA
CASTQGPQAFF
TGTGCCAGCACCCAGGGGCCCCAAGCTTTCTTT
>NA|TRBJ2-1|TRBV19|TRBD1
CASRTGQGHEQFF
TGTGCCAGTAGAACGGGACAGGGACATGAGCAGTTCTTC
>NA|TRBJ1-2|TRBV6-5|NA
CASSYSGGSHYGYTF
TGTGCCAGCAGTTACTCGGGCGGCAGTCACTATGGCTACACCTTC
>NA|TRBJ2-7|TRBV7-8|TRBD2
CASSGAGGRTYEQYF
TGTGCCAGCAGCGGAGCGGGGGGGCGTACCTACGAGCAGTACTTC
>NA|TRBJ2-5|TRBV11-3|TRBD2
CASSSGLAGGSETQYF
TGTGCCAGCAGCTCAGGACTAGCGGGGGGGTCAGAGACCCAGTACTTC
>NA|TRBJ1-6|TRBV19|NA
CASSRTRQIGALHF
TGTGCCAGTAGTCGAACCCGACAGATCGGGGCCCTCCACTTT
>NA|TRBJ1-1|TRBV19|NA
CASTMGSRNLNTEAFF
TGTGCCAGTACCATGGGGTCGAGGAACCTGAACACTGAAGCTTTCTTT
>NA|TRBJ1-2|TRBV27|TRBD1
CASSLTTGAGYTF
TGTGCCAGCAGTTTAACTACAGGGGCTGGCTACACCTTC
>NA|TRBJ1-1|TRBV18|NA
CASSGSDTTEAFF
TGTGCCAGCTCAGGATCGGACACCACTGAAGCTTTCTTT
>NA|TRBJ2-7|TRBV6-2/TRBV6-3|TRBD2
CASSRRGRAIYEQYF
TGTGCCAGCAGCCGCCGTGGGAGGGCAATCTACGAGCAGTACTTC
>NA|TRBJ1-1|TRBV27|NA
CASSSSGTMGTEAFF
TGTGCCAGCAGTTCCTCCGGGACAATGGGGACTGAAGCTTTCTTT
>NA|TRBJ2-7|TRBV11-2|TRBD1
CASSHDRVRYEQYF
TGTGCCAGCAGCCACGACAGGGTTCGCTACGAGCAGTACTTC
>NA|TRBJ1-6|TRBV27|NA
CASSLGSNSPLHF
TGTGCCAGCAGTTTGGGCAGTAATTCACCCCTCCACTTT